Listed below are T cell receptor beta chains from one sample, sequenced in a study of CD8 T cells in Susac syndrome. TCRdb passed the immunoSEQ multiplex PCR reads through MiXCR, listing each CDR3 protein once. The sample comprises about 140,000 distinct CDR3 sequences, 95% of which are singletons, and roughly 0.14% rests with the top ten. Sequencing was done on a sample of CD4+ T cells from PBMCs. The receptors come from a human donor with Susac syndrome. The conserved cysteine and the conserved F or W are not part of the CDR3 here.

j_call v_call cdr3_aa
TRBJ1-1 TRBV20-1 SAGDMNTEAF
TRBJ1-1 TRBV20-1 SARDSGQGSFVGTEAF
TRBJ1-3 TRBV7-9 ASSWTGDSGNTIY
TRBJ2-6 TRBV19 ASSVGPIRSGANVLT
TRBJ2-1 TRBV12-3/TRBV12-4 ASSFREEQF
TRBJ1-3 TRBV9 ASSVDRTAVGNTIY
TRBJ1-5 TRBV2 ASSEGLQPQH
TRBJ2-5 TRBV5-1 ASSHPLRETQY
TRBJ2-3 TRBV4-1 ASSQGRGQGSTDTQY
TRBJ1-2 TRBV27 ASSATGNNYGYT
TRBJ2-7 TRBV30 AWSGTGVPLEQY
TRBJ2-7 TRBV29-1 SARGAMNEQY
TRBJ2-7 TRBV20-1 SATGPTLEQY
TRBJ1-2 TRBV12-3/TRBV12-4 ASSLFLSRDGYT
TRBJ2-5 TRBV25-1 ASSDIETQY
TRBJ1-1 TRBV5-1 ASRNTGNTEAF
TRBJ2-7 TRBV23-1 ASSQAPKARTRSYEQY
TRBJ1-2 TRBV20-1 SATLGGPANYGYT
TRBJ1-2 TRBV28 ASSLWTGTNYGYT
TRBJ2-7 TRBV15 ATSPDGAPSSYEQY
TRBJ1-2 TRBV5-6 ASLETGDPGYGYT
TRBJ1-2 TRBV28 ASSITGVGGYT
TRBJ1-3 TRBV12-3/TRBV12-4 ASRIRGTGNTIY
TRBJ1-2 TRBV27 ASSPRDSRYGYT
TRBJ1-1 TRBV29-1 STRDGNTEAF
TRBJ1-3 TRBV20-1 SATGLDTIY
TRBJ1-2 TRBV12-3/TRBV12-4 ASSPLRGANGYT
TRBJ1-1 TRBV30 AWSSKSGGATEAF
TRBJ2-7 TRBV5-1 ASSLDQNEQY
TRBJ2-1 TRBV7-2 ASSPTRNNEQF
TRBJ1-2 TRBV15 ATSRSRDNYGYT
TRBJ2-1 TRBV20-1 SVRANSRRYNEQF
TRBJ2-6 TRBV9 ASSARQGLASGANVLT
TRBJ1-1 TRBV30 AWSVNGRGRNTEAF
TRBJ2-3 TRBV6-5 ASSRTSGSADTQY